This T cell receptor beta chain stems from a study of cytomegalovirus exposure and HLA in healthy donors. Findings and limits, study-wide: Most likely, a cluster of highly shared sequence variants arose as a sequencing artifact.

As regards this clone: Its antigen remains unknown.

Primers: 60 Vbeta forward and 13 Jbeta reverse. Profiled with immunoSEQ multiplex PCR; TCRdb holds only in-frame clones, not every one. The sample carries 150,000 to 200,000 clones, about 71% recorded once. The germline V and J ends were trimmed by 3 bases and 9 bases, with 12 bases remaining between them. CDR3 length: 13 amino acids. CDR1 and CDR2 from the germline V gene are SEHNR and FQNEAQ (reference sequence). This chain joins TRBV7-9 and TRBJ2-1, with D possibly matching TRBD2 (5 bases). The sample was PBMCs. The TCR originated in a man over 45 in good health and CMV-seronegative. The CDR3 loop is CASSLVGVVEQFF. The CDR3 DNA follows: TGTGCCAGCAGCTTGGTCGGGGTTGTTGAGCAGTTCTTC.